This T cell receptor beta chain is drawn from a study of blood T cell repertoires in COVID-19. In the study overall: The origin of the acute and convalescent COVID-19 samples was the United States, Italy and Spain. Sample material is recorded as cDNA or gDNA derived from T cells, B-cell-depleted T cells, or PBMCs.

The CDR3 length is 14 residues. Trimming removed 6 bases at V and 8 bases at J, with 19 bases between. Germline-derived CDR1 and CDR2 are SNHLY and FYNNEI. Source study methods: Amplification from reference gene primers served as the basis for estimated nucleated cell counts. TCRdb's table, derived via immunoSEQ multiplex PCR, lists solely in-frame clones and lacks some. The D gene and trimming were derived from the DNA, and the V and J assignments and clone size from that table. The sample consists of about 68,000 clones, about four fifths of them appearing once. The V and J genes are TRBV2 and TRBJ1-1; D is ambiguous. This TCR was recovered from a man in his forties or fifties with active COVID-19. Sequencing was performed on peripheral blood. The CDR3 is CASRVEGGGVEAFF. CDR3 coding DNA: TGTGCCAGCAGGGTAGAGGGTGGCGGAGTCGAAGCTTTCTTT. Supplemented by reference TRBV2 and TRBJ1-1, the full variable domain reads EPEVTQTPSHQVTQMGQEVILRCVPISNHLYFYWYRQILGQKVEFLVSFYNNEISEKSEIFDDQFSVERPDGSNFTLKIRSTKLEDSAMYFCASRVEGGGVEAFFGQGTRLTVV.